Listed below are T cell receptor beta chains from one sample, sequenced in a study of blood T cell repertoires in COVID-19. Measured with immunoSEQ multiplex PCR; TCRdb has only the in-frame clones, and not every one. The sample consists of 540,000 or so clones, roughly nine tenths of them appearing once. The sequencing input was peripheral blood. The receptor source for this set is a woman between 45 and 65 years old with COVID-19, enrolled during active disease. CDR3s include the opening cysteine and the closing phenylalanine or tryptophan. The order of the fields is D gene, clone size, J gene, V gene, CDR3 DNA, CDR3 protein. D genes are given only for firm matches. Clone size is not always given. Where it is, it says once, few, many or a class for expanded clones.

D gene: NA; clone size: NA; J gene: TRBJ2-2; V gene: TRBV27; CDR3 DNA: TGTGCCAGCAGCAGGGACTCGAACACCGGGGAGCTGTTTTTT; CDR3 protein: CASSRDSNTGELFF
D gene: NA; clone size: NA; J gene: TRBJ1-2; V gene: TRBV3-1/TRBV3-2; CDR3 DNA: TGTGCCAGCGTCTCACGGAGGGGAGGCTACACCTTC; CDR3 protein: CASVSRRGGYTF
D gene: TRBD2; clone size: NA; J gene: TRBJ2-7; V gene: TRBV6-5; CDR3 DNA: TGTGCCAGCAGCGGGACTAGCGGGGGCTACGAGCAGTACTTC; CDR3 protein: CASSGTSGGYEQYF
D gene: NA; clone size: once; J gene: TRBJ1-4; V gene: TRBV2; CDR3 DNA: TGTGCCAGCAGGGTGGGGGCAGCAAATGAAAAACTGTTTTTT; CDR3 protein: CASRVGAANEKLFF
D gene: TRBD1; clone size: NA; J gene: TRBJ2-7; V gene: TRBV5-6; CDR3 DNA: TGTGCCAGCAGGTATAGGGGGCTAGGGGTAGGCGAGCAGTACTTC; CDR3 protein: CASRYRGLGVGEQYF
D gene: TRBD1; clone size: NA; J gene: TRBJ2-3; V gene: TRBV5-6; CDR3 DNA: TGTGCCAGCAGCCCCGGGACAGGGAACACAGATACGCAGTATTTT; CDR3 protein: CASSPGTGNTDTQYF
D gene: NA; clone size: NA; J gene: TRBJ1-6; V gene: TRBV3-1/TRBV3-2; CDR3 DNA: TGTGCCAGCAACAGGAACGATAATTCACCCCTCCACTTT; CDR3 protein: CASNRNDNSPLHF
D gene: NA; clone size: NA; J gene: TRBJ1-6; V gene: TRBV19; CDR3 DNA: TGTGCCAGTAGTATAGTCGCAGGGGATAATTCACCCCTCCACTTT; CDR3 protein: CASSIVAGDNSPLHF
D gene: NA; clone size: NA; J gene: TRBJ1-4; V gene: TRBV5-1; CDR3 DNA: TGCGCCAGCAGCTTGGCCGGAGGTTCTAATGAAAAACTGTTTTTT; CDR3 protein: CASSLAGGSNEKLFF
D gene: NA; clone size: NA; J gene: TRBJ2-2; V gene: TRBV5-1; CDR3 DNA: TGCGCCAGCAGCCAGAGGAGGGCGGCCACCGGGGAGCTGTTTTTT; CDR3 protein: CASSQRRAATGELFF
D gene: TRBD1; clone size: NA; J gene: TRBJ2-1; V gene: TRBV12-5; CDR3 DNA: TGTGCTAGTGGCCGGGGGCAGGGGGCGCGGAATGAGCAGTTCTTC; CDR3 protein: CASGRGQGARNEQFF
D gene: TRBD1; clone size: NA; J gene: TRBJ1-4; V gene: TRBV28; CDR3 DNA: TGTGCCAGCAGTTTCACCGGGACAGGGACCCAAGAAAAACTGTTTTTT; CDR3 protein: CASSFTGTGTQEKLFF
D gene: TRBD2; clone size: NA; J gene: TRBJ2-3; V gene: TRBV9; CDR3 DNA: TGTGCCAGCAGCGTAGATAGCGGGGGGGCCGGAGATACGCAGTATTTT; CDR3 protein: CASSVDSGGAGDTQYF
D gene: TRBD1; clone size: NA; J gene: TRBJ1-3; V gene: TRBV7-8; CDR3 DNA: TGTGCCAGCAGTCCTAGGGACAGGCGAAACACCATATATTTT; CDR3 protein: CASSPRDRRNTIYF
D gene: NA; clone size: NA; J gene: TRBJ1-4; V gene: TRBV5-6; CDR3 DNA: TGTGCCAGCAGCTTGGGACTCTCTCTTAATGAAAAACTGTTTTTT; CDR3 protein: CASSLGLSLNEKLFF
D gene: NA; clone size: NA; J gene: TRBJ1-2; V gene: TRBV5-6; CDR3 DNA: TGTGCCAGCAGCTCCCACGGGGGGCCAAACTATGGCTACACCTTC; CDR3 protein: CASSSHGGPNYGYTF
D gene: TRBD1; clone size: NA; J gene: TRBJ1-2; V gene: TRBV6-2/TRBV6-3; CDR3 DNA: TGTGCCAGCAGTTACCAGGGGGATACGGCCTATGGCTACACCTTC; CDR3 protein: CASSYQGDTAYGYTF
D gene: TRBD2; clone size: NA; J gene: TRBJ2-7; V gene: TRBV7-6; CDR3 DNA: TGTGCCAGCAGCTTAGGATCTTGGGGGGAGGGGGAGCAGTACTTC; CDR3 protein: CASSLGSWGEGEQYF
D gene: TRBD1; clone size: NA; J gene: TRBJ2-1; V gene: TRBV9; CDR3 DNA: TGTGCCAGCAGCGTAGAGGACAGGGGGCGGAATGAGCAGTTCTTC; CDR3 protein: CASSVEDRGRNEQFF
D gene: TRBD1; clone size: NA; J gene: TRBJ1-2; V gene: TRBV30; CDR3 DNA: TGTGCCTGGAGAGGGCAGGGGGCGCGCGGCTACACCTTC; CDR3 protein: CAWRGQGARGYTF
D gene: NA; clone size: NA; J gene: TRBJ1-1; V gene: TRBV2; CDR3 DNA: TGTGCCAGCAGTGACAGGAACACTGAAGCTTTCTTT; CDR3 protein: CASSDRNTEAFF
D gene: NA; clone size: NA; J gene: TRBJ2-7; V gene: TRBV28; CDR3 DNA: TGTGCCAGCAGTTTGCAGGGGCACCGCTCCTACGAGCAGTACTTC; CDR3 protein: CASSLQGHRSYEQYF
D gene: NA; clone size: NA; J gene: TRBJ1-2; V gene: TRBV5-1; CDR3 DNA: TGCGCCAGCAGTTCTCGGGGGGTCGGGCTCGGAGGTGGCTACACCTTC; CDR3 protein: CASSSRGVGLGGGYTF
D gene: NA; clone size: NA; J gene: TRBJ1-6; V gene: TRBV5-1; CDR3 DNA: TGCGCCAGCAGCCCGGCGGGGGGTGAAACAAATTCACCCCTCCACTTT; CDR3 protein: CASSPAGGETNSPLHF
D gene: NA; clone size: NA; J gene: TRBJ1-2; V gene: TRBV5-6; CDR3 DNA: TGTGCCAGCAGCTTGACACAGGATAACTATGGCTACACCTTC; CDR3 protein: CASSLTQDNYGYTF
D gene: TRBD1; clone size: NA; J gene: TRBJ1-2; V gene: TRBV27; CDR3 DNA: TGTGCCAGCAGGAGGGACAGAGGGAGAGAGGGCTACACCTTC; CDR3 protein: CASRRDRGREGYTF
D gene: NA; clone size: NA; J gene: TRBJ2-7; V gene: TRBV27; CDR3 DNA: TGTGCCAGCAGTACATCCTACGAGCAGTACTTC; CDR3 protein: CASSTSYEQYF
D gene: TRBD1; clone size: NA; J gene: TRBJ1-4; V gene: TRBV5-4; CDR3 DNA: TGTGCCAGCAGCTCCTCCGGGACAGGGGAAGAAAAACTGTTTTTT; CDR3 protein: CASSSSGTGEEKLFF
D gene: TRBD1; clone size: NA; J gene: TRBJ1-6; V gene: TRBV18; CDR3 DNA: TGTGCCAGCTCTCCCGACAGGGGAGAAAGTTCACCCCTCCACTTT; CDR3 protein: CASSPDRGESSPLHF
D gene: NA; clone size: once; J gene: TRBJ2-2; V gene: TRBV11-2; CDR3 DNA: TGTGCCAGCAGCTCTTTAACCGGGGAGCTGTTTTTT; CDR3 protein: CASSSLTGELFF
D gene: NA; clone size: NA; J gene: TRBJ1-2; V gene: TRBV6-5; CDR3 DNA: TGTGCCATCGAAGTTTACGACAGAGACTATGGCTACACCTTC; CDR3 protein: CAIEVYDRDYGYTF
D gene: NA; clone size: NA; J gene: TRBJ1-1; V gene: TRBV28; CDR3 DNA: TGTGCCAGCAGTTTATGGTCAGGGAACACTGAAGCTTTCTTT; CDR3 protein: CASSLWSGNTEAFF
D gene: TRBD1; clone size: few; J gene: TRBJ2-6; V gene: TRBV19; CDR3 DNA: TGTGCCAGTAGTACGGGACAGGGGGCGCCTGGGGCCAACGTCCTGACTTTC; CDR3 protein: CASSTGQGAPGANVLTF
D gene: TRBD1; clone size: NA; J gene: TRBJ1-5; V gene: TRBV6-4; CDR3 DNA: TGTGCCAGCAGTGTGACAGGGCGCGATCAGCCCCAGCATTTT; CDR3 protein: CASSVTGRDQPQHF
D gene: NA; clone size: once; J gene: TRBJ1-1; V gene: TRBV9; CDR3 DNA: TGTGCCAGCAGCCCCCGACCCTCGGGGAGGACTGAAGCTTTCTTT; CDR3 protein: CASSPRPSGRTEAFF
D gene: TRBD2; clone size: NA; J gene: TRBJ2-2; V gene: TRBV11-2; CDR3 DNA: TGTGCCAGCAGCCCTACGCGCGGGAGGGGGGCGAACACCGGGGAGCTGTTTTTT; CDR3 protein: CASSPTRGRGANTGELFF
D gene: NA; clone size: NA; J gene: TRBJ2-2; V gene: TRBV19; CDR3 DNA: TGTGCCAGTAGGAAACAGGGCACCGGGGAGCTGTTTTTT; CDR3 protein: CASRKQGTGELFF
D gene: NA; clone size: NA; J gene: TRBJ2-7; V gene: TRBV9; CDR3 DNA: TGTGCCAGCAGCCACGCGGACAGTCCCTCCTACGAGCAGTACTTC; CDR3 protein: CASSHADSPSYEQYF
D gene: NA; clone size: NA; J gene: TRBJ2-1; V gene: TRBV7-6; CDR3 DNA: TGTGCCAGCACCCTCCGGACCGCGGGGAATGAGCAGTTCTTC; CDR3 protein: CASTLRTAGNEQFF
D gene: NA; clone size: NA; J gene: TRBJ1-2; V gene: TRBV24-1; CDR3 DNA: TGTGCCACCAGTAGGCAGGGTAACTATGGCTACACCTTC; CDR3 protein: CATSRQGNYGYTF
D gene: NA; clone size: NA; J gene: TRBJ1-2; V gene: TRBV12-5; CDR3 DNA: TGTGCTAGTGGCAATCGGGACTCTGAAGGCTACACCTTC; CDR3 protein: CASGNRDSEGYTF
D gene: TRBD2; clone size: NA; J gene: TRBJ2-1; V gene: TRBV29-1; CDR3 DNA: TGCAGCGTTGAACGGTCTAGCGGAAACAATGAGCAGTTCTTC; CDR3 protein: CSVERSSGNNEQFF
D gene: NA; clone size: NA; J gene: TRBJ1-4; V gene: TRBV11-2; CDR3 DNA: TGTGCCAGCAGCTTAAGGGGGAGTGGTGAAAAACTGTTTTTT; CDR3 protein: CASSLRGSGEKLFF
D gene: TRBD1; clone size: NA; J gene: TRBJ1-2; V gene: TRBV4-2; CDR3 DNA: TGTGCCAGCAGCAAACCGGGACAGACCAACTATGGCTACACCTTC; CDR3 protein: CASSKPGQTNYGYTF
D gene: NA; clone size: NA; J gene: TRBJ1-2; V gene: TRBV11-1; CDR3 DNA: TGTGCCAGCAGCCCAGGGGAAAGCTATGGCTACACCTTC; CDR3 protein: CASSPGESYGYTF
D gene: NA; clone size: NA; J gene: TRBJ1-4; V gene: TRBV19; CDR3 DNA: TGTGCCAGTAGTATTGAAGGGACATTATTCGCTAATGAAAAACTGTTTTTT; CDR3 protein: CASSIEGTLFANEKLFF
D gene: NA; clone size: once; J gene: TRBJ1-2; V gene: TRBV27; CDR3 DNA: TGTGCCATCACAAAAACCTATGGCTACACCTTC; CDR3 protein: CAITKTYGYTF
D gene: NA; clone size: NA; J gene: TRBJ1-5; V gene: TRBV20-1; CDR3 DNA: TGCAGTGCTAGTGAAAATCGCGAGGATCAGCCCCAGCATTTT; CDR3 protein: CSASENREDQPQHF
D gene: TRBD1; clone size: NA; J gene: TRBJ1-2; V gene: TRBV19; CDR3 DNA: TGTGCCAGTAGTATAGCGGAGGGGGCGGCTGGCTACACCTTC; CDR3 protein: CASSIAEGAAGYTF
D gene: TRBD1; clone size: NA; J gene: TRBJ1-2; V gene: TRBV5-4; CDR3 DNA: TGTGCCAGCAGCCCCAGGGGGGTAACCCCTAACTATGGCTACACCTTC; CDR3 protein: CASSPRGVTPNYGYTF
D gene: TRBD1; clone size: NA; J gene: TRBJ1-5; V gene: TRBV10-3; CDR3 DNA: TGTGCCATCAGTCCTACAGGGGGTAGTCAGCCCCAGCATTTT; CDR3 protein: CAISPTGGSQPQHF
D gene: NA; clone size: NA; J gene: TRBJ2-7; V gene: TRBV28; CDR3 DNA: TGTGCCAGCAGGCGGACACGTCTCTACGAGCAGTACTTC; CDR3 protein: CASRRTRLYEQYF
D gene: NA; clone size: NA; J gene: TRBJ2-7; V gene: TRBV12-3/TRBV12-4; CDR3 DNA: TGTGCCAGCAGTGGCAGGGCAGCCTACGAGCAGTACTTC; CDR3 protein: CASSGRAAYEQYF
D gene: NA; clone size: NA; J gene: TRBJ1-2; V gene: TRBV27; CDR3 DNA: TGTGCCAGCAGTTCGGCGGGCCCCTATGGCTACACCTTC; CDR3 protein: CASSSAGPYGYTF
D gene: NA; clone size: NA; J gene: TRBJ2-3; V gene: TRBV5-5; CDR3 DNA: TGTGCCAGCAGCTTGCCAGGGGTAATAGATACGCAGTATTTT; CDR3 protein: CASSLPGVIDTQYF